This TCR beta chain originates from a study of cytomegalovirus exposure and HLA in healthy donors. Study-wide results and caveats: A later analysis revealed that TCR association rates differed between HLA loci, peaking at DRB1 and bottoming out at HLA-C. Researchers reported that a few CMV-associated chains were confirmed in vitro as CMV antigen-specific. Later analysis identified 15,000 to 20,000 TCR beta sequences associated with HLA alleles, using a false discovery rate threshold of 0.05. In a later analysis, CMV-associated beta chains were mostly HLA-associated, it appeared.

Germline V gives CDR1 LNHNV, CDR2 YYDKDF (reference sequence). V was trimmed by 5 bases and J by 1 base, leaving 14 bases between them. The CDR3 is 15 residues long. The PCR had 60 Vbeta and 13 Jbeta primers. The table came from immunoSEQ multiplex PCR; TCRdb's copy has only in-frame clones and leaves some out. There are under 150,000 clones in the sample; more than 70% occur only once, and around 1.7% lies in the top ten. About this clone itself: Its target is unknown.

The chain joins TRBV15 to TRBJ1-1; no definite D call. The sample consisted of PBMCs. The source is a woman aged 40 to 49 in good health and CMV-seronegative. The CDR3 is CATSGGRRENTEAFF. CDR3 in DNA: TGTGCCACCAGCGGAGGACGGCGGGAGAACACTGAAGCTTTCTTT.